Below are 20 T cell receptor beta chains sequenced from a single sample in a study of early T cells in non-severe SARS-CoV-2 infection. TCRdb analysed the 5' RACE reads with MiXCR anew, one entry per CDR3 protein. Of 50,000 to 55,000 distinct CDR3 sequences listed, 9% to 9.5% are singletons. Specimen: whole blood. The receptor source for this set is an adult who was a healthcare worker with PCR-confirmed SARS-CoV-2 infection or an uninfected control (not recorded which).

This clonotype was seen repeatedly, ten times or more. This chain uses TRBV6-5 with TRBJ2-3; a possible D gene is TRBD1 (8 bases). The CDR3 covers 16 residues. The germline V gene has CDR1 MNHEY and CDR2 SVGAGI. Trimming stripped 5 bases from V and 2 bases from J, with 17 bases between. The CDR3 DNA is TGTGCCAGCAGTGAAGTACAGGGGGACTACACAGATACGCAGTATTTT. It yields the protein CASSEVQGDYTDTQYF.

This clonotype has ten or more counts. DNA of the CDR3: TGTGCCAGCAGCTCGCCTGACAGGATCTACGAGCAGTACTTC. Its translation: CASSSPDRIYEQYF. V is TRBV7-9 and J is TRBJ2-7; tentatively, D is TRBD1 (6 bases). The CDR3 length is 14 residues. Trimming cost V 4 bases and J 3 bases, with 13 bases left between them. Germline CDR1 is SEHNR and CDR2 is FQNEAQ (reference sequence).

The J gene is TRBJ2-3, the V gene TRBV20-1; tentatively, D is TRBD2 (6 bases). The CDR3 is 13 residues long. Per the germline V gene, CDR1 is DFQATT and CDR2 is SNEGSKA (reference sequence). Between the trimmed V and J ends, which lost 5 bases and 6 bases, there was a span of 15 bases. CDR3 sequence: CSACVTSGDTQYF. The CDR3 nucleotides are TGCAGTGCTTGCGTGACTAGTGGTGATACGCAGTATTTT.

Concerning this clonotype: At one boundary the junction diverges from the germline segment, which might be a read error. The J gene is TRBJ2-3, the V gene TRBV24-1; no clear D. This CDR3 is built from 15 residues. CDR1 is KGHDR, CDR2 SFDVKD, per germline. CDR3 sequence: CATSDPVKATDAQYF. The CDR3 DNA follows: TGTGCCACCAGTGACCCTGTGAAAGCCACAGATGCGCAGTATTTT.

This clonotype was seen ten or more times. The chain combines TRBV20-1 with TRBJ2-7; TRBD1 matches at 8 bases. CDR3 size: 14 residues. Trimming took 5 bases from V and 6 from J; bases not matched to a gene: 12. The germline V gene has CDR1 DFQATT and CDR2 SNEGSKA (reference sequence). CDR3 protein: CSAPKWGTGSEQYF. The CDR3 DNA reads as TGCAGTGCTCCTAAATGGGGGACAGGCTCCGAGCAGTACTTC.

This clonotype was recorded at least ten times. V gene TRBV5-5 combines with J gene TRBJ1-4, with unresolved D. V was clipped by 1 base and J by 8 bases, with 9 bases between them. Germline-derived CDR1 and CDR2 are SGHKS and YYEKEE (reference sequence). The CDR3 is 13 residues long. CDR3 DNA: TGTGCCAGCAGCTTGCGCGCAGCGGAAAAACTGTTTTTT. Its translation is CASSLRAAEKLFF.

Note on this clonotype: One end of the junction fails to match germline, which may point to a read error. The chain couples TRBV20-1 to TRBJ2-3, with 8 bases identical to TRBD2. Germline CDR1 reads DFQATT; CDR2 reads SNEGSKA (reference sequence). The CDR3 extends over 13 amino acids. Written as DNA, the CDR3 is TGCAGTGCTAGCAGCGGGGGAGGGGTAACGCGGTATTTT. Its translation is CSASSGGGVTRYF.

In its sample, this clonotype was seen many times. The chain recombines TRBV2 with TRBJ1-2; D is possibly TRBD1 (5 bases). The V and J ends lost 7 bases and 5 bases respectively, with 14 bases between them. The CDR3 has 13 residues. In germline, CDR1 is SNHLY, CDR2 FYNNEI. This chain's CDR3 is CASTIDRQYGYTF. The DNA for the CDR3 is TGTGCCAGCACAATCGACAGACAATATGGCTACACCTTC. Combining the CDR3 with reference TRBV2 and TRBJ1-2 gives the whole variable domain EPEVTQTPSHQVTQMGQEVILRCVPISNHLYFYWYRQILGQKVEFLVSFYNNEISEKSEIFDDQFSVERPDGSNFTLKIRSTKLEDSAMYFCASTIDRQYGYTFGSGTRLTVV.

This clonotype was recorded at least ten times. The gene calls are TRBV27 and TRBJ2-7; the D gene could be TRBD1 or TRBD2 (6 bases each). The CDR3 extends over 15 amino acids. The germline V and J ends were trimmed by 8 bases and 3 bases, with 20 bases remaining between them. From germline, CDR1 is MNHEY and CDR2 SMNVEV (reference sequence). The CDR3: CASRHKTGGGYEQYF. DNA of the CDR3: TGTGCCAGCCGTCACAAGACAGGAGGGGGCTACGAGCAGTACTTC.

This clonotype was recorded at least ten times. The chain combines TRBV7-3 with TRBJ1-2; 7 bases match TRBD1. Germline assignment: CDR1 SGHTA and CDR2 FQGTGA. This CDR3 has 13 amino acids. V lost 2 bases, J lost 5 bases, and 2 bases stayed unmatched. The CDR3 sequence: CASSLSTGYGYTF. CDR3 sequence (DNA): TGTGCCAGCAGCTTATCGACAGGGTATGGCTACACCTTC.

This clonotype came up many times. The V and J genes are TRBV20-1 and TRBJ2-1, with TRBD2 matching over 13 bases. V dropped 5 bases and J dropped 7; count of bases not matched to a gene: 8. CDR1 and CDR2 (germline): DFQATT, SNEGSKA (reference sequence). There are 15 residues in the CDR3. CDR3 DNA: TGCAGTGCTGCCGGACTAGCGGGAGTTACGAATGAGCAGTTCTTC. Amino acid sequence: CSAAGLAGVTNEQFF.

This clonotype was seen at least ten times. The CDR3 DNA reads TGTGCCAGCAGCTTAGCGATGGACAGCAGGGAGACCCAGTACTTC. Protein product: CASSLAMDSRETQYF. V and J are TRBV7-2 and TRBJ2-5; possible D gene TRBD1, 6 bases. The V gene lost 0 bases and the J gene lost 5 bases, with 13 bases spanning the gap. Germline CDR1 and CDR2: SGHTA and FQGNSA. The CDR3 contains 15 residues. Variable domain in full (rest from reference TRBV7-2 and TRBJ2-5): GAGVSQSPSNKVTEKGKDVELRCDPISGHTALYWYRQSLGQGLEFLIYFQGNSAPDKSGLPSDRFSAERTGGSVSTLTIQRTQQEDSAVYLCASSLAMDSRETQYFGPGTRLLVL.

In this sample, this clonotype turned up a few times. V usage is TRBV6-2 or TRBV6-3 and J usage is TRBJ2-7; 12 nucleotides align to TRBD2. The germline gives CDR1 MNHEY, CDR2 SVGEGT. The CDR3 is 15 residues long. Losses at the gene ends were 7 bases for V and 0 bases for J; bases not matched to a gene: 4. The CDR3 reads CASISTSGSSYEQYF. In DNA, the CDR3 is TGTGCCAGCATCTCGACTAGCGGGAGCTCCTACGAGCAGTACTTC.

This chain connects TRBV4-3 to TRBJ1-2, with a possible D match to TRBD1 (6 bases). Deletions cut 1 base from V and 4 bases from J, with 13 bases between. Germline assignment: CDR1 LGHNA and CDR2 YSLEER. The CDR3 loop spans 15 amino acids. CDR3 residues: CASSQATGSGYGYTF. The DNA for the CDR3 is TGCGCCAGCAGCCAAGCTACAGGGTCGGGCTATGGCTACACCTTC.

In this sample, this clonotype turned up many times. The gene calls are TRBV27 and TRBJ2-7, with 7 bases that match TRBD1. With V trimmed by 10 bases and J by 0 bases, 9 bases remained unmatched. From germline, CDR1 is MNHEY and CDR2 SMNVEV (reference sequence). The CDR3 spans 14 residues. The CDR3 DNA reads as TGTGCCATTCGGGTGGACAGGAACTCCTACGAGCAGTACTTC. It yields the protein CAIRVDRNSYEQYF.

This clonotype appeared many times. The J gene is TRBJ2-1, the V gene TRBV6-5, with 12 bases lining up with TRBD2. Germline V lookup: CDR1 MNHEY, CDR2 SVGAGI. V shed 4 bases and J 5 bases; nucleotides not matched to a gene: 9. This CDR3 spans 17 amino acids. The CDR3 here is CASSSFRTSGANNEQFF. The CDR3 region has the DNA TGTGCCAGCAGTTCCTTTAGGACTAGCGGGGCTAACAATGAGCAGTTCTTC.

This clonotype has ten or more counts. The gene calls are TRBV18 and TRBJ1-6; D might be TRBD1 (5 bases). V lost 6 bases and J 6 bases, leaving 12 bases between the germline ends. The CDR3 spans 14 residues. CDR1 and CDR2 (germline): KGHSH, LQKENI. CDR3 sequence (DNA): TGTGCCAGCTCCAAGACGGGGGGTAATTCACCCCTCCACTTT. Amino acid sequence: CASSKTGGNSPLHF.

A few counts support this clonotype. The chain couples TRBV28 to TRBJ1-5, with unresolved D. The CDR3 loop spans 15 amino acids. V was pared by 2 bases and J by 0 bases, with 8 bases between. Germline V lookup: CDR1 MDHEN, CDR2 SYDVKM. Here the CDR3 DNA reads TGTGCCAGCAGTTTACAGGTCGGTAGCAATCAGCCCCAGCATTTT. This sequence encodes CASSLQVGSNQPQHF.

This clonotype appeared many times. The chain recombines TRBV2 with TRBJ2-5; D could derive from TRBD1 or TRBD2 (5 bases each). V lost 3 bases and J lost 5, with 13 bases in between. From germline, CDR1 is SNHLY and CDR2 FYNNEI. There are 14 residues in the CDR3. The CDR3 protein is CASSDPGTGETQYF. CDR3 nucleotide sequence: TGTGCCAGCAGTGATCCAGGGACGGGGGAGACCCAGTACTTC. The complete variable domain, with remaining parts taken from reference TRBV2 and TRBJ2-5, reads EPEVTQTPSHQVTQMGQEVILRCVPISNHLYFYWYRQILGQKVEFLVSFYNNEISEKSEIFDDQFSVERPDGSNFTLKIRSTKLEDSAMYFCASSDPGTGETQYFGPGTRLLVL.

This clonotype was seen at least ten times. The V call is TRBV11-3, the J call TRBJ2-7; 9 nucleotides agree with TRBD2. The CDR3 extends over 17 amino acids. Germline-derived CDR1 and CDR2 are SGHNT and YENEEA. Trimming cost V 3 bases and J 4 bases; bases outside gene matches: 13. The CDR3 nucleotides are TGTGCCAGCAGCTTCATCGCGGGGGGGCCGCACGGTTACGAGCAGTACTTC. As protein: CASSFIAGGPHGYEQYF.